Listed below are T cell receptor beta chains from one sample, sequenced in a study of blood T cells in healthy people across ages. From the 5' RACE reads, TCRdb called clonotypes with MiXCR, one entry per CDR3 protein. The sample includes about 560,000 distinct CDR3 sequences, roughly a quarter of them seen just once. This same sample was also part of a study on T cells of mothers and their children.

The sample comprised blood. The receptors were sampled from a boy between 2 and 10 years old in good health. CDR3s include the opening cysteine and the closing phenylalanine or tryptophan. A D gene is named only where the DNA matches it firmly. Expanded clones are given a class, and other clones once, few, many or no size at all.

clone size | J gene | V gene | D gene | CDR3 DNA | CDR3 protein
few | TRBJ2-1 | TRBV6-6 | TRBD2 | TGTGCCGTCGCAGGGCGGGGGGGTTACAATGAGCAGTTCTTC | CAVAGRGGYNEQFF
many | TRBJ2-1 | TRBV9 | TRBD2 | TGTGCCAGCAGCGTTACTAGCGGGGGTCCCAATGAGCAGTTCTTC | CASSVTSGGPNEQFF
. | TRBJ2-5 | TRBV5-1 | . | TGCGCCAGCAGCTTGACCAGAACCGGGACGGGGGTCCACGAGCGGTACTTC | CASSLTRTGTGVHERYF
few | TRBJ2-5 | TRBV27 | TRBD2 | TGTGCCAGCGGCCCCATGACTAGCGGGGGTCAAGAGACCCAGTACTTC | CASGPMTSGGQETQYF
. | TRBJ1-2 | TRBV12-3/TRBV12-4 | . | TGTGCCAGCAGCCCGAGGAATGCCTATGGCTACACCTTC | CASSPRNAYGYTF
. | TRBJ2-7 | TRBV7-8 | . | TGTGCCAGCAGCTTAATGGTTGCCCCCTACGAGCAGTACTTC | CASSLMVAPYEQYF
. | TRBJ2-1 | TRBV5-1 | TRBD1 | TGCGCCAGCCACCGACAGGGTCAGGGCAATGAGCAGTTCTTC | CASHRQGQGNEQFF
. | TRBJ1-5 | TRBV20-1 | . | TGCAGTGCTGCAACTCTCAGAGGGAATCAGCCCCAGCATTTT | CSAATLRGNQPQHF
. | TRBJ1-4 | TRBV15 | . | TGTGCCACCAGCAGAGGGGGCAACGCTAATGAAAAACTGTTTTTT | CATSRGGNANEKLFF
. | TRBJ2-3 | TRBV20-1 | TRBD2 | TGCAGTGCTAGAGGGGGGGGGACTAGCGGCACGATAAGCACAGATGCGCAGTATTTT | CSARGGGTSGTISTDAQYF
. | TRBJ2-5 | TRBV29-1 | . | TGCAGCTCCTCGGGGGAAGAGACCCAGTACTTC | CSSSGEETQYF
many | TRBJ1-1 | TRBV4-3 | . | TGCGCCAGCAGCCAAGGAAGCTCGGGCACTGAAGCTTTCTTT | CASSQGSSGTEAFF
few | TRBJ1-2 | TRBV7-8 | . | TGTGCCAGCATCCTGGGGGGCAGGGGTTCTTTGAACTATGGCTACACCTTC | CASILGGRGSLNYGYTF
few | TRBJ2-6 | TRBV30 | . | TGTGCCTGGGGGTCTGGGGCCAACGTCCTGACTTTC | CAWGSGANVLTF
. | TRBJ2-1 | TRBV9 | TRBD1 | TGTGCCAGCAGCTTCCAGGGGGCTACCTACAATGAGCAGTTCTTC | CASSFQGATYNEQFF
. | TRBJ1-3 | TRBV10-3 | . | TGTGCCATCAGTGACAGGGCTCCAAACACCATATATTTT | CAISDRAPNTIYF
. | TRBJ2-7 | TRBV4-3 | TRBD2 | TGCGCCAGCAGCTTGATGGGACTAGCGGCCTACGAGCAGTACTTC | CASSLMGLAAYEQYF
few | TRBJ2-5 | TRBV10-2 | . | TGCGCCAGCAGTGCACAGACCTCGGAGACCCAGTACTTC | CASSAQTSETQYF
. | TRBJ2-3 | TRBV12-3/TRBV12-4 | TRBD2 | TGTGCCAGCATCACTAGCGGGCCCGCCCCACATACGCAGTATTTT | CASITSGPAPHTQYF
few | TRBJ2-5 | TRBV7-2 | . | TGTGCCAGCAGCCTGGAGGGAGCATTACAAGAGACCCAGTACTTC | CASSLEGALQETQYF
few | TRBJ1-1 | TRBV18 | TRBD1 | TGTGCCAGCTCTCCCCTCCGGACAGGGAACACTGAAGCTTTCTTT | CASSPLRTGNTEAFF
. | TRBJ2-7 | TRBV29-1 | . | . | CSVGPTSSTSSHEQYF
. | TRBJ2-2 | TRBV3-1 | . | TGTGCCAGCAGCCAAGTTCAGAGCACCGGGGAGCTGTTTTTT | CASSQVQSTGELFF
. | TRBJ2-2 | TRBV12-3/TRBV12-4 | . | TGTGCCAGCAGTTTCCCAGGAGTCGGGGAGCTGTTTTTT | CASSFPGVGELFF
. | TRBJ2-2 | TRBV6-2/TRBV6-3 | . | TGTGCCAGCAGTTACTGGGGCCGGGGAGGAGCCGGGGAGCTGTTTTTT | CASSYWGRGGAGELFF
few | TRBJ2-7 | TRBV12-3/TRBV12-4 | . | TGTGCCAGCAGTTTCGTCTCGCTCGCCGGGACTGGAAAGTACGAGCAGTACTTC | CASSFVSLAGTGKYEQYF
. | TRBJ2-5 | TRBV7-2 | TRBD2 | TGTGCCAGCAGCAAGACTAGCGGGACTCAAGAGACCCAGTACTTC | CASSKTSGTQETQYF
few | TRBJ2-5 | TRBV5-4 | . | TGTGCCAGCAGCTTGAGGGAAAACCAAGAGACCCAGTACTTC | CASSLRENQETQYF
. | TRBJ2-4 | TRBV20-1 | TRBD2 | TGCAGTGCTCCCAGCGGGAGCGTCAAAAACATTCAGTACTTC | CSAPSGSVKNIQYF
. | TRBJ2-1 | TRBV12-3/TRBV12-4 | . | TGTGCCAGCAGCCGTCCTGAGATTGTTGAGCAGTTCTTC | CASSRPEIVEQFF
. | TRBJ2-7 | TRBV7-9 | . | TGTGCCAGCAGCTTAGAAACCTACGAGCAGTACTTC | CASSLETYEQYF
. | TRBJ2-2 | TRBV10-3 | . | TGTGCCATCAGAGGAGGGACGAACACCGGGGAGCTGTTTTTT | CAIRGGTNTGELFF
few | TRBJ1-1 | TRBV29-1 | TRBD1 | TGCAGCGTGATAGGGACAGGGGTAGGGGACACTGAAGCTTTCTTT | CSVIGTGVGDTEAFF
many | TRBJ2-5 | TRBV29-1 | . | TGCAGCGTTACGAGCGGTTCCCCGTACCAAGAGACCCAGTACTTC | CSVTSGSPYQETQYF
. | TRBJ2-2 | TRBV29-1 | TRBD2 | TGCAGCGTTGGATACTCTAGCGGAGGGAACACCGGGGAGCTGTTTTTT | CSVGYSSGGNTGELFF
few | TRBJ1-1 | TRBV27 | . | TGTGCCAGCAGTTTATTGGGGATGTGGCAGGGCCACACTGAAGCTTTCTTT | CASSLLGMWQGHTEAFF
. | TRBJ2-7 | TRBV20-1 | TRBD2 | TGCAGTGCTAGGGGGGGGTACTCCTACGAGCAGTACTTC | CSARGGYSYEQYF
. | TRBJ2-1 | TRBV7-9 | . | TGTGCCAGCAGCTTAGCACCTGACAATGAGCAGTTCTTC | CASSLAPDNEQFF
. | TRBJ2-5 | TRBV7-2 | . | TGTGCCAGCAGCTCGAGGGCTAGCGCGTACCAAGAGACCCAGTACTTC | CASSSRASAYQETQYF
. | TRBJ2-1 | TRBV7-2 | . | TGTGCCAGCAGCTTACGTGAGCGGTACAATGAGCAGTTCTTC | CASSLRERYNEQFF
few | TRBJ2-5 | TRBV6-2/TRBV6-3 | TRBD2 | TGTGCCAGCAGTATTCCGGGACTAGCGGTTTCGGAGACCCAGTACTTC | CASSIPGLAVSETQYF
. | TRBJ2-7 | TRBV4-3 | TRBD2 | TGCGCCAGCAGCCAGAGCGGGATAAACGAGCAGTACTTC | CASSQSGINEQYF
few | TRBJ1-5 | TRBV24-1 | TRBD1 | TGTGCCACCAGTCGGATTCGGGACAGGGGGAGGGGGGGCAATCAGCCCCAGCATTTT | CATSRIRDRGRGGNQPQHF
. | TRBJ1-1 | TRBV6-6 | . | TGTGCCAGCAGTCCCTTCCCGACAGCTGCTGACACTGAAGCTTTCTTT | CASSPFPTAADTEAFF
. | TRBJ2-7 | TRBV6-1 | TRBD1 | TGTGCCAGCAACCACGGACAGGGATTCTACGAGCAGTACTTC | CASNHGQGFYEQYF
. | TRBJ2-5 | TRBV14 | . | TGTGCCAGCAGCCAGCACTTGGAGACCCAGTACTTC | CASSQHLETQYF